What follows is one T cell receptor beta chain and its context. Its antigen remains unidentified. The sample belongs to a study of T cells expressing NK-cell markers. The wider study: Seven sequenced donors out of eight were HCMV-seropositive, one seronegative.

No DNA is given; TCRdb re-called the 5' RACE reads and lists each CDR3 protein once. The table lists about 550,000 distinct CDR3 sequences. Study conclusions and caveats: It was still unclear whether expanded NKG2C+ T cell clones were HCMV specific.

From germline, CDR1 is LGHDT and CDR2 YNNKEL (reference sequence). The length of the CDR3 is 16 residues. The chain combines TRBV3-1 with TRBJ2-6; the D call of TRBD1 rests on TCRdb alone, since no DNA is present to check it. The sequenced sample consisted of blood T cells: a sorted CD56 or NKG2C T cell subset, CD4+ or CD8+ T cells, or bulk PBMC T cells (not recorded which). The TCR sequence derives from a man between 18 and 35 years old in good health. The chain's CDR3 is CASSQGGAAGANVLTF.